The text below deals with one TCR beta chain. Its antigen remains unknown. The CDR3 loop spans 15 amino acids. Germline CDR1 is SGDLS and CDR2 is YYNGEE. Germline trimming cut 5 bases from V and 0 bases from J; bases unmatched to any gene: 3. Authors' analysis steps: From ImmunoSEQ came sequences covering only the junction and carrying no quality scores, so filtering differed. Produced via immunoSEQ multiplex PCR; TCRdb's table is partial and in-frame only. V and J calls and clone size are given by that table; D and trimming were obtained from the DNA. The repertoire includes 2 million to 2.5 million clones, 80% to 95% of them detected once, and 0.39% sits in the top ten. This sample was taken from a study of shared clonotypes between healthy human individuals. The overall study: The people who gave samples were two women and three men aged 18 to 49. Study observations and caveats: Sharing across a handful of donors was seen in 4% to 6.5% of naive CD4 clonotypes. Clonotype sharing among donors likely depends on sequencing depth.

The receptor's source is a man aged 18 to 30 in good health. Some clones in this sample may be carry-over from other donors' samples. Sequencing input: naive CD4+ T cells from PBMCs. This sample's subset: CD45RA+ positively selected. V and J are TRBV9 and TRBJ2-1, with 9 bases aligning to TRBD2. Written as DNA, the CDR3 is TGTGCCAGCAGGGCTAGCGGGGACTCCTACAATGAGCAGTTCTTC. As protein: CASRASGDSYNEQFF.